The T cell receptor (beta chain) described here comes from a study of CD8 T cells in acute hepatitis C reinfection. As for time point: naive CD8 control sorted from an acute-time-point sample. Note on this clone: What it recognizes is unknown.

Findings and limits, study-wide: About a dozen public clonotypes were found regardless of outcome. Chronically infected subjects had no follow-up NS3-1073 repertoires.

TCRdb's table, derived via immunoSEQ multiplex PCR, lists solely in-frame clones and lacks some. The sample includes around 36,000 clones, 70% to 90% of them seen just once. Unmatched junction bases numbered 6, after V lost 6 bases and J lost 0 bases. This CDR3 region has 16 residues. Germline V gives CDR1 SEHNR, CDR2 FQNEAQ (reference sequence). This rearrangement joins TRBV7-9 to TRBJ1-3, with TRBD1 matching 9 bases. This receptor was obtained from a woman under 30 who spontaneously cleared hepatitis C infection. Input material: naive CD8+ T cells from PBMCs. The CDR3 coding sequence is TGTGCCAGCAGAGGGGACAGGGCCTTCTCTGGAAACACCATATATTTT. As protein: CASRGDRAFSGNTIYF.